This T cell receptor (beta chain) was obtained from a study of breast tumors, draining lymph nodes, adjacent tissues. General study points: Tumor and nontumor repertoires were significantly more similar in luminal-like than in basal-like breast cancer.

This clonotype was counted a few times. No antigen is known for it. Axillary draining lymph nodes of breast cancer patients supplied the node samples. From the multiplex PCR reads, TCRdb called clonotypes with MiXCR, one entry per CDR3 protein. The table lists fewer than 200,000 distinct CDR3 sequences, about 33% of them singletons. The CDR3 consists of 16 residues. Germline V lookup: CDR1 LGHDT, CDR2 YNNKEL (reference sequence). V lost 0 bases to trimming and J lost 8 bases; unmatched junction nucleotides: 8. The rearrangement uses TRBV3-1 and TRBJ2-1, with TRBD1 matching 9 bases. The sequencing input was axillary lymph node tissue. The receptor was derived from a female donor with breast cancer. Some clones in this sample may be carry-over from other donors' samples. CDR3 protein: CASSQEAGTGRHEQFF. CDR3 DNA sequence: TGTGCCAGCAGCCAAGAGGCCGGGACAGGGCGGCATGAGCAGTTCTTC.